At least ten counts were recorded for the clone carrying this TCR beta chain. Its antigen remains unidentified. This CDR3 spans 13 amino acids. Per germline, CDR1 MNHEY and CDR2 SVGAGI. With 6 bases clipped from V and 2 bases from J, the junction kept 1 base outside the gene matches. The record originates from a study of molecular identifiers for immune sequencing clone quantification. In the study overall: In replicates, RNA from 20,000 or 100,000 naive CD8 cells was split five ways, four sequenced. Whole-study results and caveats: Among about a million naive cells, as was reported, spiked Jurkat TCR RNA from one cell was detectable.

CD8+CD4-CCR7+CD45RA+ cells were sorted as naive CD8 T cells. A single record per CDR3 protein comes from TCRdb applying MiXCR to the PCR reads. The repertoire includes 100,000 or so distinct CDR3 sequences, around 37% of them detected once, and 9% to 10% sits in the top ten. This sequence was found in a human donor in good health. Some libraries in this study had Jurkat cell RNA spiked in. The chain joins TRBV6-5 to TRBJ2-3, with TRBD2 matching over 8 bases. The sample comprised naive CD8+ T cells from blood, with Jurkat cell RNA spiked in. Subset meaning: FACS-sorted CD8+CD4-CCR7+CD45RA+ naive T cells. The CDR3 loop reads CASRGLVTDTQYF. DNA of the CDR3: TGTGCCAGCAGGGGACTAGTCACAGATACGCAGTATTTT.